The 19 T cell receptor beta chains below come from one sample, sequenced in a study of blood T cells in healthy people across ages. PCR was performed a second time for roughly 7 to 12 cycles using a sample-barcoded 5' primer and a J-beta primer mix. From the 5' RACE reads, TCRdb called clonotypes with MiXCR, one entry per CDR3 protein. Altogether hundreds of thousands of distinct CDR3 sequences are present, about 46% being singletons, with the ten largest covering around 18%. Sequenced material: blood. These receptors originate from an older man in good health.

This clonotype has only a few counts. The DNA for the CDR3 is TGCAGCGTTGGGTCCAGGGGGGGCACTGAAGCTTTCTTT. As protein: CSVGSRGGTEAFF. The chain is built from TRBV29-1 and TRBJ1-1, with 7 positions matching TRBD1. The CDR3 sequence is 13 residues long. The V gene's germline CDR1 is SQVTM and CDR2 ANQGSEA. The V segment lost 4 bases and the J segment 4 bases; nucleotides outside the gene matches: 6.

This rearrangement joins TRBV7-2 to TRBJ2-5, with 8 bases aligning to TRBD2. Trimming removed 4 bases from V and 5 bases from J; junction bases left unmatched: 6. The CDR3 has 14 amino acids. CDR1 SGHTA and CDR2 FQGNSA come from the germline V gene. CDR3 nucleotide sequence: TGTGCCAGCAGCTGGTCGACTAGCGTTGAGACCCAGTACTTC. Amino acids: CASSWSTSVETQYF. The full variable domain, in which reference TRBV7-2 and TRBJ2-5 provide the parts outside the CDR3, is GAGVSQSPSNKVTEKGKDVELRCDPISGHTALYWYRQSLGQGLEFLIYFQGNSAPDKSGLPSDRFSAERTGGSVSTLTIQRTQQEDSAVYLCASSWSTSVETQYFGPGTRLLVL.

CDR3 residues: CASRKTRDSNQPQHF. For the CDR3, the DNA is TGTGCCAGCAGGAAGACAAGAGATAGCAATCAGCCCCAGCATTTT. The chain has TRBV7-2 and TRBJ1-5; D call uncertain. V lost 6 bases, J lost 0 bases, and 12 bases lay in between. CDR1 and CDR2 (germline): SGHTA, FQGNSA. The CDR3 covers 15 residues.

DNA of the CDR3: TGTGCCATCAGTGATAGGGTAGTTAGCTCCTACGAGCAGTACTTC. It codes for CAISDRVVSSYEQYF. The chain carries TRBV10-3 and TRBJ2-7; D gene uncertain. Germline V CDR1 and CDR2: ENHRY, SYGVKD. This CDR3 is 15 amino acids long. V lost 3 bases to trimming and J lost 0 bases, with 12 bases between them.

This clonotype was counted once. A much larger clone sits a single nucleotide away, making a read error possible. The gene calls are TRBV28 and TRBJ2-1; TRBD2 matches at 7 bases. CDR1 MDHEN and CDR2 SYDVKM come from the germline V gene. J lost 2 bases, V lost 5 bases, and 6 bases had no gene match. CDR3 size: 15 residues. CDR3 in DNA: TGTGCCAGCAGTATCCCGACTAGCACCTACAATGAGCAGTTCTTC. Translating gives CASSIPTSTYNEQFF.

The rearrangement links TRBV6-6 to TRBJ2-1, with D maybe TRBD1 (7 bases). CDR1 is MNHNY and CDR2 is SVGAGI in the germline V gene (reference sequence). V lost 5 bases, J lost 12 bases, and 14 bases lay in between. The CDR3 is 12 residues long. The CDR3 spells CASSRSGGGQFF. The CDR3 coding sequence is TGTGCCAGCAGTAGATCAGGGGGAGGGCAGTTCTTC.

CDR3 protein: CSAVRQGVSYEQYF. The CDR3 nucleotides are TGCAGCGCTGTAAGACAGGGGGTCTCCTACGAGCAGTACTTC. This chain joins TRBV29-1 and TRBJ2-7; 9 bases are a match to TRBD1. Germline trimming cut 7 bases from V and 0 bases from J; bases unmatched to any gene: 7. CDR1 and CDR2 (germline): SQVTM, ANQGSEA. The CDR3 consists of 14 residues.

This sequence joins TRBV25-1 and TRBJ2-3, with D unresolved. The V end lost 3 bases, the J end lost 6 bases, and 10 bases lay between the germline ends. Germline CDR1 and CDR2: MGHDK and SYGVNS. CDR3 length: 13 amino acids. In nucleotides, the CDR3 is TGTGCCAGCAGTGACTTCGGGCAGGATACGCAGTATTTT. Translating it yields CASSDFGQDTQYF.

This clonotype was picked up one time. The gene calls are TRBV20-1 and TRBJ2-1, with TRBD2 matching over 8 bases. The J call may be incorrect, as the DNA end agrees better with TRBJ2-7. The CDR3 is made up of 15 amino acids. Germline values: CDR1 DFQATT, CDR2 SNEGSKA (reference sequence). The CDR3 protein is CSARSGRGGINEQYF. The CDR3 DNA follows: TGCAGTGCTAGATCGGGCCGGGGGGGAATAAATGAGCAGTACTTC.

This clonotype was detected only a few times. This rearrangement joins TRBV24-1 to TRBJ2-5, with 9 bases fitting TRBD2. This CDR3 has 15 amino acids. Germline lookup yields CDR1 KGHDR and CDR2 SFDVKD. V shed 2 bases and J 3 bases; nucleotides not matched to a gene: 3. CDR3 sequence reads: CATSDSRTSEETQYF. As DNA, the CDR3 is TGTGCCACCAGTGATTCCAGGACTAGCGAAGAGACCCAGTACTTC.

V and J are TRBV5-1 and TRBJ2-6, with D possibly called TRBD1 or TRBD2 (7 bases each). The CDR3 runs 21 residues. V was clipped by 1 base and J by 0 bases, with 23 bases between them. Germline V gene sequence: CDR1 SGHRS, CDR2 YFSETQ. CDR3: CASSLQGGQGIDYSGANVLTF. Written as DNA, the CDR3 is TGCGCCAGCAGCTTGCAGGGGGGGCAGGGAATCGACTACTCTGGGGCCAACGTCCTGACTTTC. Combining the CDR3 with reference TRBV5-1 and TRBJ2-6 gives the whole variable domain KAGVTQTPRYLIKTRGQQVTLSCSPISGHRSVSWYQQTPGQGLQFLFEYFSETQRNKGNFPGRFSGRQFSNSRSEMNVSTLELGDSALYLCASSLQGGQGIDYSGANVLTFGAGSRLTVL.

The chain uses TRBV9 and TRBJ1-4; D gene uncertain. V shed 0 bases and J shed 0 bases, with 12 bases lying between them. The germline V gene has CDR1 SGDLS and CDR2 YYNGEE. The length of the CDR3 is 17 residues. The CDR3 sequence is CASSVGHNPTTNEKLFF. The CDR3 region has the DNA TGTGCCAGCAGCGTAGGTCACAATCCCACAACTAATGAAAAACTGTTTTTT.

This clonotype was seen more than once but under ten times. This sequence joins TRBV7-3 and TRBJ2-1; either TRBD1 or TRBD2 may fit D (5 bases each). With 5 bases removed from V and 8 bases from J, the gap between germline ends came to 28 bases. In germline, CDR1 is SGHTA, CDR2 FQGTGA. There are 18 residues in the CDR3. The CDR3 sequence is CASSPDSRWDPQRDEQFF. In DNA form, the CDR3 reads TGTGCCAGCAGCCCCGACAGCCGGTGGGACCCACAAAGGGATGAGCAGTTCTTC.

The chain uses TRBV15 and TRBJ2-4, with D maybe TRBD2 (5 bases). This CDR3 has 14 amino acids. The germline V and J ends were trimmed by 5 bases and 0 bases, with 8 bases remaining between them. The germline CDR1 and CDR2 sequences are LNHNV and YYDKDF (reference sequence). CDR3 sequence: CATSAGLAKNIQYF. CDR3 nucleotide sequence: TGTGCCACCAGCGCAGGACTAGCCAAAAACATTCAGTACTTC. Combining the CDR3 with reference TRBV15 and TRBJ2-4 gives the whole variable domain DAMVIQNPRYQVTQFGKPVTLSCSQTLNHNVMYWYQQKSSQAPKLLFHYYDKDFNNEADTPDNFQSRRPNTSFCFLDIRSPGLGDTAMYLCATSAGLAKNIQYFGAGTRLSVL.

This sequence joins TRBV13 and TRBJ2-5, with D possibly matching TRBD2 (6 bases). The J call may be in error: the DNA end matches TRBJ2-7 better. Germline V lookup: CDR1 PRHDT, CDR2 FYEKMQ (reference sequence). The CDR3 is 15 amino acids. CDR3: CASSLYPGGVYEQYF. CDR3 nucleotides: TGTGCCAGCAGCCTATATCCCGGGGGAGTCTACGAGCAGTACTTC.

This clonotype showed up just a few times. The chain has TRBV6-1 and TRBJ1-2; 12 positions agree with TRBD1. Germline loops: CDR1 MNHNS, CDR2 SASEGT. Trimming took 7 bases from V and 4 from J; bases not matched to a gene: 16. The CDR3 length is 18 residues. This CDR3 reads CASTRQGTGGPRLYGYTF. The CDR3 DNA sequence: TGTGCCAGCACCCGACAGGGGACAGGGGGCCCTCGTCTCTATGGCTACACCTTC.

In nucleotides, the CDR3 is TGTGCCAGCAGCTTAGATTTAACTAGCGGGCCCTACAATGAGCAGTTCTTC. It translates to CASSLDLTSGPYNEQFF. The V gene is TRBV11-2, the J gene TRBJ2-1, with 9 bases matching TRBD2. The CDR3 is 17 amino acids. Germline loops: CDR1 SGHAT, CDR2 FQNNGV. V shed 0 bases, J shed 2 bases, and the junction held 5 bases outside the gene matches. The full variable domain, completed using reference TRBV11-2 and TRBJ2-1, is EAGVAQSPRYKIIEKRQSVAFWCNPISGHATLYWYQQILGQGPKLLIQFQNNGVVDDSQLPKDRFSAERLKGVDSTLKIQPAKLEDSAVYLCASSLDLTSGPYNEQFFGPGTRLTVL.

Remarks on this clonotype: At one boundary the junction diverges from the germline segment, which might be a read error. DNA for the CDR3: TGTGCTAGCAGCCGGGACAGGGATTACAATGGGCAGTTCTTC. Translation gives CASSRDRDYNGQFF. The chain is built from TRBV7-7 and TRBJ2-1; TRBD1 matches at 9 bases. The V gene's germline CDR1 is SSHAT and CDR2 FNYEAQ (reference sequence). This CDR3 has 14 residues.

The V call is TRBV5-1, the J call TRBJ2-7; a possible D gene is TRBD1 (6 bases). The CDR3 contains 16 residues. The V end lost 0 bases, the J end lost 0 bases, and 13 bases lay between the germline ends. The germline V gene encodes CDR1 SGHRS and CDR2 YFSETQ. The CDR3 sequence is CASSLAPGTLSYEQYF. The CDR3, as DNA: TGCGCCAGCAGCTTGGCTCCCGGGACACTCTCCTACGAGCAGTACTTC.